This T cell receptor beta chain came from a study of T-cell reconstitution after alpha-beta-depleted transplantation in children. The CDR3 is made up of 15 amino acids. Unmatched junction bases numbered 6, after V lost 5 bases and J lost 5 bases. CDR1 and CDR2 (germline): MDHEN, SYDVKM. Researchers prepared the TCRbeta library using unique molecular identifiers, the study reports. TCRdb re-called the PCR reads with MiXCR, one entry per CDR3 protein. Of 550,000 to 800,000 distinct CDR3 sequences in the sample, around 13% were seen once. This clonotype was seen many times. The antigen remains unidentified. General study results and limits: T-cell counts and diversity at one year post-transplant came mainly from newly produced T cells. Reports say that about two months after transplant, the alpha-beta T cells came out of several hundred graft clones that had expanded. It was surviving recipient T cells and thymic progenitors that gave some patients high TCRbeta diversity at day 60.

This TCR was recovered from a girl aged 2-10 years with congenital amegakaryocytic thrombocytopenia, due to receive a stem cell transplant. The source material was PBMCs, sampled before TCRalphabeta/CD19-depleted stem cell transplant. The chain employs TRBV28 and TRBJ2-2, with 9 bases aligning to TRBD1. CDR3 region: CASSQQGARTGELFF. In DNA form, the CDR3 reads TGTGCCAGCAGTCAACAGGGGGCGCGTACCGGGGAGCTGTTTTTT.